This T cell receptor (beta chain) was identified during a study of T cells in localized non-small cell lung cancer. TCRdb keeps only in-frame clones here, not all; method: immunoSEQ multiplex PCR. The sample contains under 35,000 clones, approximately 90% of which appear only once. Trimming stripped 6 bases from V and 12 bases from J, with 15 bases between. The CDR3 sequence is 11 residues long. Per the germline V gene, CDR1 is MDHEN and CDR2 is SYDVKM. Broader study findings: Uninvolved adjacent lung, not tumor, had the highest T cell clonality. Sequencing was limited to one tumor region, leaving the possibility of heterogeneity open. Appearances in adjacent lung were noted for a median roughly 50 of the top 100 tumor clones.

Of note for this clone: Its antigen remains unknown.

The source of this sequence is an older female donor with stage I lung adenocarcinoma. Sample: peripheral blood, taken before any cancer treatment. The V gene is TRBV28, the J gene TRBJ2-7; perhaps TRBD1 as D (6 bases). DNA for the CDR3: TGTGCCAGCAGCTCGGGACACCAGTGGTACTTC. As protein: CASSSGHQWYF.